This T cell receptor beta chain was retrieved from a study of T cells in localized non-small cell lung cancer. Notes on the study in general: Because researchers sequenced only one region of the tumor, heterogeneity is still possible. Uninvolved adjacent lung showed peak T cell clonality, exceeding tumor. For the top 100 tumor clones, a median roughly 56 also appeared in adjacent lung. There was an association of higher blood T cell density with longer overall survival.

CDR1 is SEHNR, CDR2 FQNEAQ, per germline (reference sequence). The CDR3 runs to 14 residues. The ends were cut back, 7 bases at V and 0 bases at J, with 9 bases in the middle. Assay used: immunoSEQ multiplex PCR; TCRdb lists only in-frame clones, some missing. Among tens of thousands of clones listed, over 75% were seen once. A word on this clone: What it recognizes is unknown.

V gene TRBV7-9 combines with J gene TRBJ2-2, with no clear D. This TCR was sampled from a man aged 35 to 69 with stage III squamous cell lung carcinoma. The starting material was peripheral blood, obtained before any cancer treatment. The CDR3 protein is CASTIRTNTGELFF. Written as DNA, the CDR3 is TGTGCCAGCACCATTAGAACGAACACCGGGGAGCTGTTTTTT.